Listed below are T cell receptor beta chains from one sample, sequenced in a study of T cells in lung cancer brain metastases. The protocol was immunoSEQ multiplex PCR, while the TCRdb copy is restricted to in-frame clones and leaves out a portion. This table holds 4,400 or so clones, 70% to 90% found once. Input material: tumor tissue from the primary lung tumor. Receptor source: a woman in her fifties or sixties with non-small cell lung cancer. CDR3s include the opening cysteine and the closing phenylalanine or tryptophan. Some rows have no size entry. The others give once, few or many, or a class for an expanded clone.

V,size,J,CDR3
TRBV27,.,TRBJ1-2,CASRGGGLNYGYTF
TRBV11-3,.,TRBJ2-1,CASSIRLGTGNNEQFF
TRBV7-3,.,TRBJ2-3,CASSQGFGTSTDTQYF
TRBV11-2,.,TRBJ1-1,CASSHPASRAFF
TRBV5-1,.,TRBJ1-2,CASSLRDKNYGYTF
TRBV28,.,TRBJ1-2,CALQIGGLGGYTF
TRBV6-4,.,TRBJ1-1,CASSMPTSNTEAFF
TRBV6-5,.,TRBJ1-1,CASSRQGHTEAFF
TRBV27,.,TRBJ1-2,CASSFGQGDYGYTF
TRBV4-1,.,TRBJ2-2,CASSPRTSGSGTGELFF
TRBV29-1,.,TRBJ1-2,CSVSVEGFNGYTF
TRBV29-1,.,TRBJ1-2,CSVRQGAYGYTF
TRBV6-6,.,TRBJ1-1,CASSPGQGITEAFF
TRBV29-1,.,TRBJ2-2,CSVRHLTSGRGGTGELFF
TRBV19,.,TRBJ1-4,CASSMALAGTNEKLFF
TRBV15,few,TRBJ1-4,CATSRVTRATNEKLFF
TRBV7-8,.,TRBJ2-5,CASSFDSFSETQYF
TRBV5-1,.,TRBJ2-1,CASSFPGQGANEQFF
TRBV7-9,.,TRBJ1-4,CASTLREGKLFF
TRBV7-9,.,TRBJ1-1,CASANTEAFF
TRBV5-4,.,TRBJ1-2,CASSRQGGERGYTF
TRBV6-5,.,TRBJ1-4,CASSYQIGGTEKLFF
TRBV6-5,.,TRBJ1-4,CASSYDRGSEKLFF
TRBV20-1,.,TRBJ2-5,CSADRGETQYF
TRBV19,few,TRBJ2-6,CASTRGSGANVLTF
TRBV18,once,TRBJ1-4,CASSKLSTGNEKLFF
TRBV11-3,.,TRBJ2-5,CASSLGSGGQETQYF
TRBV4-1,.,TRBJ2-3,CASSQGLAGGRTDTQYF
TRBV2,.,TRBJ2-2,CASNPQGMNTGELFF
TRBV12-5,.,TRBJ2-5,CASGRGAGPMYQETQYF
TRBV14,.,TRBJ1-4,CASSEEEDIEKLFF
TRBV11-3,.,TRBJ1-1,CASSSRPPPTEAFF
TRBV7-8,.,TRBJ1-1,CASSLRWDTEAFF
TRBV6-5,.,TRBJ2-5,CASSYHRGIETQYF
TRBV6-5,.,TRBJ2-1,CASSYQLARSRHKQFF
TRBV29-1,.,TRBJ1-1,CSFKGARAEAFF
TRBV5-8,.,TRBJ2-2,CASSLGTTTNTGELFF
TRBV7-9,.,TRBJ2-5,CASSATPLETQYF
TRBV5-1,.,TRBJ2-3,CASSFSGSATDTQYF
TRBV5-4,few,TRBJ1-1,CASSPNPGENTEAFF
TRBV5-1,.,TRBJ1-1,CASSQGQVELGTEAFF
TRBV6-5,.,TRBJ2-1,CASSSPLGIDEQFF
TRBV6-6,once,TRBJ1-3,CASSYNRENTIYF
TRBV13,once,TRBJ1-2,CASRREGGIQGYTF
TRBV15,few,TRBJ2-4,CATSRDLGLEDIQYF
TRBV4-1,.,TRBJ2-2,CASSQYLGGNGRELFF
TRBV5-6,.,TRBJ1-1,CASSFGTMNTEAFF
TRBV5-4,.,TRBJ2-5,CTSSSTSRETQYF
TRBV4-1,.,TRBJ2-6,CASSHRLAGVLGANVLTF
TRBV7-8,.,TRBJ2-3,CASRDRQDTQYF
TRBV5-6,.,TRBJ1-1,CASSWGQGWTEAFF
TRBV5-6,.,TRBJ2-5,CASSFYAGGQETQYF
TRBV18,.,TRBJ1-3,CASSTVQGNTIYF
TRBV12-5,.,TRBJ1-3,CASGSGISGNTIYF
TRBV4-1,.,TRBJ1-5,CASSLGAGLASTAQPQHF